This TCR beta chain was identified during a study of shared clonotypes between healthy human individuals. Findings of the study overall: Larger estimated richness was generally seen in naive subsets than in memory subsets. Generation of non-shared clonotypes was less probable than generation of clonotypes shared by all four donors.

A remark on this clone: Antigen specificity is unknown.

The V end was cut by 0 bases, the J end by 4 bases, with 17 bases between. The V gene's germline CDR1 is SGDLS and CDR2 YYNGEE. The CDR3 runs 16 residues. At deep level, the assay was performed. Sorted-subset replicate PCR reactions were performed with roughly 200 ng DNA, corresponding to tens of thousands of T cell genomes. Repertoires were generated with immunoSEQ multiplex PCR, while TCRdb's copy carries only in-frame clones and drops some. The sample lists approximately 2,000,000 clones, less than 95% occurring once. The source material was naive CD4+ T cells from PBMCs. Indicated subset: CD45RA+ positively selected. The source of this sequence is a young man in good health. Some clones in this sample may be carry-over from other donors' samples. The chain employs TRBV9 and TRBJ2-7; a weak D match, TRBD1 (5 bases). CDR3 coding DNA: TGTGCCAGCAGCGTAGGGGGCACCTGGTCTGTTTACGAGCAGTACTTC. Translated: CASSVGGTWSVYEQYF.